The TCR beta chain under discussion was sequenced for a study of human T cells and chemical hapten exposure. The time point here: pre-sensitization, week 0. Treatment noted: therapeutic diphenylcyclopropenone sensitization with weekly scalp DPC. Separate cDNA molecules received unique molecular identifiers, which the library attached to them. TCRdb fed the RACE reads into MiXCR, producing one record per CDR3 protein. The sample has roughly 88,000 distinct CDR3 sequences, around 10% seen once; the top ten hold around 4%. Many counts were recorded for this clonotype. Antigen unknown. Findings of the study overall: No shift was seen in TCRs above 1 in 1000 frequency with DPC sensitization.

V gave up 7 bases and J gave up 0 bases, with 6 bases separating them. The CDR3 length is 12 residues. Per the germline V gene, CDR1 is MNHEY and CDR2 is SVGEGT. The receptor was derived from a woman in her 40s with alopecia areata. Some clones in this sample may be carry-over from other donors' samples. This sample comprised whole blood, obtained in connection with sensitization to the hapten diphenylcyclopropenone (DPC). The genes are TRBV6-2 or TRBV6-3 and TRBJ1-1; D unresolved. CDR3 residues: CASMRVNTEAFF. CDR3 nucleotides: TGTGCCAGCATGAGGGTGAACACTGAAGCTTTCTTT.